The T cell receptor (beta chain) described here comes from a study of T cells after yellow fever vaccination. TCRdb re-analysed the 5' RACE reads in MiXCR, keeping a single row per CDR3 protein. Counted here are around 310,000 distinct CDR3 sequences, about 8.7% occurring once; the ten biggest clones make up around 17%. The junction had 8 bases not matched to a gene; V was cut back by 2 bases and J by 4 bases. The length of the CDR3 is 16 residues. The germline V gene has CDR1 SGHTA and CDR2 FQGNSA. Sequencing was performed on PBMCs, taken on the day of the first yellow fever vaccination. The V call is TRBV7-2, the J call TRBJ1-5; 7 nucleotides align to TRBD1. The source is a man aged 18 to 35 who received the YFV17D yellow fever vaccine. CDR3 amino acids: CASSLRQGKGNQPQHF. CDR3 sequence (DNA): TGTGCCAGCAGCTTACGACAGGGAAAAGGGAATCAGCCCCAGCATTTT.